This TCR beta chain is drawn from a study of early T cells in non-severe SARS-CoV-2 infection. Study information: Whole-blood bulk RNA, unsorted, was sequenced, and chains were unpaired. Whole-study results and caveats: Database matching using VDJdb favored anti-spike CD8 responses, with private and CD4 specificities left missing.

Comment on this clonotype: Its target is not known.

Unique molecular identifiers were added to individual cDNA molecules. Via MiXCR, TCRdb re-called the 5' RACE reads, giving one row per CDR3 protein. The table shows about 48,000 distinct CDR3 sequences, with 8.5% to 10% occurring only once. With V trimmed by 7 bases and J by 8 bases, 10 bases remained unmatched. The CDR3 sequence is 14 residues long. In germline, CDR1 is SQVTM, CDR2 ANQGSEA. The chain couples TRBV29-1 to TRBJ1-6; TRBD1 matches 8 bases. The sequencing input was whole blood. This clonotype originated in an adult who was a healthcare worker with PCR-confirmed SARS-CoV-2 infection or an uninfected control (not recorded which). This CDR3 reads CSASLGQGDSPLHF. In nucleotides, the CDR3 is TGCAGCGCGTCACTTGGACAGGGTGATTCACCCCTCCACTTT.